The T cell receptor (beta chain) under discussion was sequenced for a study of T cells in Graves' hyperthyroidism and ophthalmopathy. The cohort's ophthalmopathy patients, a group with duration under 3 months, had a Clinical Activity Score of at least 3 and a NOSPECS grade of at least 4. Clinical symptoms, serum thyroxine and TRAb, thyroid ultrasound and orbital computed tomography were used for the diagnoses. The study, taken as a whole, reports: With a median lead of approximately six months before onset, the model predicted ophthalmopathy. In the blood, most expanded thyroid clonotypes above 0.001 appeared as well.

This CDR3 is 15 amino acids long. Germline CDR1 reads DFQATT; CDR2 reads SNEGSKA (reference sequence). Trimming stripped 3 bases from V and 1 base from J, with 13 bases between. In this sample, this clonotype turned up a few times. As yet, its antigen is unknown. The CDR3 regions of TCR beta were amplified from RNA transcripts. With the HTBI primer set, the TCR CDR3 went through a first round of RT-PCR. TCRdb redid the calling of the multiplex PCR reads with MiXCR, one entry per CDR3 protein. The profile covers about 600,000 distinct CDR3 sequences, with about 14% appearing a single time and approximately 13% taken by the ten largest.

Sequenced input: blood. This sequence joins TRBV20-1 and TRBJ2-1; D remains unclear. The TCR was taken from a woman aged 45 to 65 with Graves' ophthalmopathy. CDR3 protein: CSARNQPSSYNEQFF. The CDR3 nucleotides are TGCAGTGCTAGGAACCAGCCCTCGTCCTACAATGAGCAGTTCTTC.